Here is one T cell receptor (beta chain) with its context. Its antigen is currently unknown. This record belongs to a study of cytomegalovirus exposure and HLA in healthy donors. Background on the study: The study placed approximately 78% of its approximately 400 genotyped donors in the Caucasian-associated ancestry cluster. General observations from the study: Earlier analysis found most TCR beta V segments productive about 87% or about 30% of the time.

This CDR3 has 16 amino acids. Germline V gene sequence: CDR1 SGHDT, CDR2 YYEEEE. V trimming: 1 base; J trimming: 2 bases; junction bases outside the gene matches: 9. Amplification used 60 Vbeta primers and 13 Jbeta primers. Sequencing used immunoSEQ multiplex PCR; TCRdb keeps in-frame clones, though not all of them. The table records around 120,000 clones, around four fifths of them present only once. Sample: PBMCs. The TCR comes from a man aged 60-69 years in good health and CMV-seropositive. The chain has TRBV5-6 and TRBJ2-7; 7 bases are shared with TRBD2. CDR3 in amino acids: CASSLYVSSGPYEQYF. The CDR3 DNA is TGTGCCAGCAGCTTGTATGTGTCTAGCGGTCCCTACGAGCAGTACTTC.